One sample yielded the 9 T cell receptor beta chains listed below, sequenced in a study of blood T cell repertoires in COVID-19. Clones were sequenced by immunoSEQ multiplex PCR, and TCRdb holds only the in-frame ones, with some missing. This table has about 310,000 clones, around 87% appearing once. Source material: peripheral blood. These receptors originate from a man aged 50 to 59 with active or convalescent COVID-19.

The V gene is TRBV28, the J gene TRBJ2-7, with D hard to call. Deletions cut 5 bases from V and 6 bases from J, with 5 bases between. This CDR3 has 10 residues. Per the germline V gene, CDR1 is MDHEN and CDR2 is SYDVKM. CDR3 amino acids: CASSGREQYF. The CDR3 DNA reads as TGTGCCAGCAGTGGCCGCGAGCAGTACTTC.

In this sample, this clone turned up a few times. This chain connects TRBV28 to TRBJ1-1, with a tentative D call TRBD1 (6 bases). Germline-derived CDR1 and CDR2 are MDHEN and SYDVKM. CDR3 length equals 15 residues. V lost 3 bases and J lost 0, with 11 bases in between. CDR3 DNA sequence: TGTGCCAGCAGTTTCCCAACAGGGATGAACACTGAAGCTTTCTTT. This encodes CASSFPTGMNTEAFF.

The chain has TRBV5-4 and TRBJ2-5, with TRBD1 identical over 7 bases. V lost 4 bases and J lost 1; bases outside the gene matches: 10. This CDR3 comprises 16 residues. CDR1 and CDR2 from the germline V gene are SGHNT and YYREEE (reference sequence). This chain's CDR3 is CASSPPPRQGQETQYF. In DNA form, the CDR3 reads TGTGCCAGCAGCCCCCCACCCAGACAGGGCCAAGAGACCCAGTACTTC.

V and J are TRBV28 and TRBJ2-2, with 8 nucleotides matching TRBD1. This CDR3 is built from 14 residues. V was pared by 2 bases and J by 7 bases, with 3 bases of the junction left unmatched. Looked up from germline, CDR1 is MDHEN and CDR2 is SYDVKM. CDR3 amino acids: CASSLPGGYGELFF. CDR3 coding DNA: TGTGCCAGCAGTTTACCAGGGGGCTACGGGGAGCTGTTTTTT.

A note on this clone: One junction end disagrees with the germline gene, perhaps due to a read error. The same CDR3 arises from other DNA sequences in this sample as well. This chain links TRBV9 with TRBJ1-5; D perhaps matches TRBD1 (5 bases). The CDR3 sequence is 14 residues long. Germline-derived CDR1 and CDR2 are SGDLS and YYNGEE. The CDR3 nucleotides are TGCGCCCGCCGCGGGGGGGGTGCGCATCAGCCCCAGCATTTT. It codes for CARRGGGAHQPQHF.

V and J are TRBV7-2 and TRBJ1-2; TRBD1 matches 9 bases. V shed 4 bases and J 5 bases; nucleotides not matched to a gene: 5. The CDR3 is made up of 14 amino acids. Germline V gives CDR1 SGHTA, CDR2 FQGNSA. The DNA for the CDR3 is TGTGCCAGCAGCTGGGGACAGGGCGCTTATGGCTACACCTTC. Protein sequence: CASSWGQGAYGYTF.

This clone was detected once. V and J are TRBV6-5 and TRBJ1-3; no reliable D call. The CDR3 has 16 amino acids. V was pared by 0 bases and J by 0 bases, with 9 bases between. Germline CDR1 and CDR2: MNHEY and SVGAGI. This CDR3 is CASSYSSYPSGNTIYF. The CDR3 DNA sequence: TGTGCCAGCAGTTACTCGAGTTACCCCTCTGGAAACACCATATATTTT.

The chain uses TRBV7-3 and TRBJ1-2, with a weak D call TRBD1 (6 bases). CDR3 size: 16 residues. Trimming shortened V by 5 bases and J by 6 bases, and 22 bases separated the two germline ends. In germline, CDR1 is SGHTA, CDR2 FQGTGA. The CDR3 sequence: CASSTNPGTRGHGYTF. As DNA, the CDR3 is TGTGCCAGCAGCACCAATCCCGGGACACGCGGCCATGGCTACACCTTC.

Here the CDR3 DNA reads TGCGCCAGCAGCCCTAGCGGGAGAGGGGACACCGGGGAGCTGTTTTTT. It encodes CASSPSGRGDTGELFF. The chain couples TRBV5-1 to TRBJ2-2, with TRBD2 matching over 10 bases. Losses at the gene ends were 4 bases for V and 3 bases for J; bases not matched to a gene: 6. In germline, CDR1 is SGHRS, CDR2 YFSETQ. The CDR3 runs 16 residues. Using reference TRBV5-1 and TRBJ2-2 for the parts outside the CDR3, the full variable domain is KAGVTQTPRYLIKTRGQQVTLSCSPISGHRSVSWYQQTPGQGLQFLFEYFSETQRNKGNFPGRFSGRQFSNSRSEMNVSTLELGDSALYLCASSPSGRGDTGELFFGEGSRLTVL.